This T cell receptor beta chain was recovered during a study of blood T cells in healthy people across ages. Per the germline V gene, CDR1 is MNHNS and CDR2 is SASEGT. V shed 5 bases, J shed 4 bases, and the junction held 9 bases outside the gene matches. The CDR3 spans 16 residues. The authors ran a second PCR of about 7 to 11 cycles using a sample-barcoded 5' primer and a J-beta primer mix. A tag from a template-switch adaptor with 12 random nucleotides marked each cDNA molecule. One entry per CDR3 protein, called by TCRdb with MiXCR from the 5' RACE reads. This table holds hundreds of thousands of distinct CDR3 sequences, 52% found once. This clonotype has at least ten counts. Per sample, extraction of total RNA gave at least 6 micrograms in every case.

This sequence joins TRBV6-1 and TRBJ2-1, with 9 bases lining up with TRBD2. Sequenced: blood. This TCR was recovered from a woman older than 75 in good health. The CDR3 sequence is CASSRSGGILYNEQFF. In nucleotides, the CDR3 is TGTGCCAGCAGTCGAAGCGGGGGGATATTGTACAATGAGCAGTTCTTC.